This T cell receptor beta chain was obtained from a study of radiotherapy plus CTLA-4 blockade in lung cancer. Study observations and caveats: Response was reportedly best predicted by early blood T cell clone dynamics, with interferon-beta.

CTLA-4 blockade using ipilimumab, together with focal radiation, was received by patients with chemo-refractory metastatic non-small-cell lung cancer. Comment on this clone: Its antigen is not identified.

Using immunoSEQ multiplex PCR, the repertoire was profiled, and TCRdb retains in-frame clones only, with some absent. The top ten hold approximately 2.5% of the sample, which has fewer than 65,000 clones, approximately 80% seen once. V dropped 6 bases and J dropped 5 bases, with 22 bases sitting between them. Germline V gene data show CDR1 as MNHNY and CDR2 as SVGAGI (reference sequence). The CDR3 has 16 amino acids. The chain has TRBV6-6 and TRBJ1-1; TRBD1 is a possible D gene (5 bases). The specimen comprised peripheral blood, sampled from a patient treated with radiotherapy plus ipilimumab. The receptor was derived from a human donor with non-small cell lung cancer whose response to radiotherapy plus ipilimumab could not be evaluated. The CDR3 loop reads CASSLHGGAGKTEAFF. The DNA for the CDR3 is TGTGCCAGCAGCCTACACGGAGGGGCCGGGAAGACTGAAGCTTTCTTT.